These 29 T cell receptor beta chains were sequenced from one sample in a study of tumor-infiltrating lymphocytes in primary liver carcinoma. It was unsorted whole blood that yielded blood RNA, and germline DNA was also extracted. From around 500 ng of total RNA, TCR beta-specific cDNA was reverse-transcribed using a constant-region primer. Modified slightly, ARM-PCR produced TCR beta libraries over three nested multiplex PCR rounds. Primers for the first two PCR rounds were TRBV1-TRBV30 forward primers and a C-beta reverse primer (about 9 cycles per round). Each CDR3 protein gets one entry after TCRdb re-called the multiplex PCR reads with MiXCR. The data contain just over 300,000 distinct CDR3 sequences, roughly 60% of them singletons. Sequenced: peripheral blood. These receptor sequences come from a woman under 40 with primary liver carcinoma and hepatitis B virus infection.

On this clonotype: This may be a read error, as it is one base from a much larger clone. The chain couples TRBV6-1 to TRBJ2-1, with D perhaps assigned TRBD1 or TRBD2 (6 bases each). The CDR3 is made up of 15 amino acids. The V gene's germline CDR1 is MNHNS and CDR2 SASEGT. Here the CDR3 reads CACRGRAAGKYEQFF. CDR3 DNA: TGTGCCTGCAGGGGCCGCGCTGCGGGGAAGTATGAGCAGTTCTTC.

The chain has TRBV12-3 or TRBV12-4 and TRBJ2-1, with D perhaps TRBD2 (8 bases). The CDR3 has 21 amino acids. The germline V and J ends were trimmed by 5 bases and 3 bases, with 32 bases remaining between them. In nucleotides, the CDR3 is TGTGCCAGCAGTCTAAGGGGCCGGGACAGATTAGTCGGGAGGGTCTACAATGAGCAGTTCTTC. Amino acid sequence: CASSLRGRDRLVGRVYNEQFF.

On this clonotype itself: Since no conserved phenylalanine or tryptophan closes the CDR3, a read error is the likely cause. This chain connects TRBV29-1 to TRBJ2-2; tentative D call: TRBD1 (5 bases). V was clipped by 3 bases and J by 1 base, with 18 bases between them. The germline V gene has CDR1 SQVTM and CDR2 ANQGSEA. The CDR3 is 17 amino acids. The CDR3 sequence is CSVEGPMAGKNTGELFS. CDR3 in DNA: TGCAGCGTTGAGGGCCCGATGGCAGGGAAGAACACCGGGGAGCTGTTTTCT.

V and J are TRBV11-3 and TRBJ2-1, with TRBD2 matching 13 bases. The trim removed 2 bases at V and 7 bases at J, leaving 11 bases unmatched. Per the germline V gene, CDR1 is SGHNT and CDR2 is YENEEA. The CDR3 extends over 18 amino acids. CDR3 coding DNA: TGTGCCAGCAGCTTACCCCAACTAGCGGGAGGGCCTAGGAATGAGCAGTTCTTC. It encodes CASSLPQLAGGPRNEQFF.

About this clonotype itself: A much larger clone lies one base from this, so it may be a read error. DNA for the CDR3: TGTGCCAGCAGCTTAGGACGGAACTACGAGCAGTGCTTC. Its protein product is CASSLGRNYEQCF. V usage is TRBV5-4 and J usage is TRBJ2-7, with D uncertain. Germline V CDR1 and CDR2: SGHNT, YYREEE (reference sequence). The CDR3 runs to 13 residues.

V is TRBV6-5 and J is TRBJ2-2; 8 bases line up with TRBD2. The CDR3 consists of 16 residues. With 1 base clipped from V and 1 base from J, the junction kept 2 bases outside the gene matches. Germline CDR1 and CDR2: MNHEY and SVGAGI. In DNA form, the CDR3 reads TGTGCCAGCAGTTACTATAGCGGGGTGAACACCGGGGAGCTGTTTTTT. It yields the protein CASSYYSGVNTGELFF.

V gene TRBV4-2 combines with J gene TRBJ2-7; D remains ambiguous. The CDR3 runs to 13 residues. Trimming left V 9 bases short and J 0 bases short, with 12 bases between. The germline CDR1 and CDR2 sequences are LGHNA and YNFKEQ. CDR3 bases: TGTGCCAGTGGAAGGGCGGACTCCTACGAGCAGTACTTC. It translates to CASGRADSYEQYF.

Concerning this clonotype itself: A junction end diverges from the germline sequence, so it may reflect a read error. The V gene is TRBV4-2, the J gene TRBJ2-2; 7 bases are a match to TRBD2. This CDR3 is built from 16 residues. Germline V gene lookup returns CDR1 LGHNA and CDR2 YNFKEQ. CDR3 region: CASAAGLGGSIREPFF. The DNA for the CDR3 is TGTGCCAGCGCAGCGGGCTTGGGGGGGAGCATCCGGGAGCCGTTTTTT.

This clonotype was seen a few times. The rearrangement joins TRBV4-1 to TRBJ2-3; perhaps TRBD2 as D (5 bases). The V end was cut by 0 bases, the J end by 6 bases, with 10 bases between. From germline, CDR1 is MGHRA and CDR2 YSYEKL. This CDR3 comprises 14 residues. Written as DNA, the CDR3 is TGCGCCAGCAGCCAAGACCACGGGGAGGATACGCAGTATTTT. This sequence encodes CASSQDHGEDTQYF.

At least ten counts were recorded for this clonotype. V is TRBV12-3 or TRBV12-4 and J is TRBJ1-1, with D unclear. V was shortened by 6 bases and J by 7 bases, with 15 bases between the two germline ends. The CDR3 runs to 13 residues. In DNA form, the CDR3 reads TGTGCCAGCAGCAGATCCGGGTTAGTTGAAGCTTTCTTT. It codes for CASSRSGLVEAFF.

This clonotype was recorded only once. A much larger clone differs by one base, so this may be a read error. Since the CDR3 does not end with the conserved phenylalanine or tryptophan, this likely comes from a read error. The CDR3 nucleotides are TGCGCCAGCAGCCAACTAGCGGGAGTCACAGATACGCAGTATATT. This sequence encodes CASSQLAGVTDTQYI. The chain joins TRBV4-3 to TRBJ2-3; TRBD2 matches 10 bases. Germline lookup yields CDR1 LGHNA and CDR2 YSLEER. The CDR3 contains 15 residues. V was pared by 2 bases and J by 2 bases, with 1 base of the junction left unmatched.

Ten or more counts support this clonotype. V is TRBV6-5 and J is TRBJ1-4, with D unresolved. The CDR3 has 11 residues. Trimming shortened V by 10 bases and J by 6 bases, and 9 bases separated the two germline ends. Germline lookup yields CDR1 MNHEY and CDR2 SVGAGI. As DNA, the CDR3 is TGTGCCACCTCGAGGGATGAAAAACTGTTTTTT. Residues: CATSRDEKLFF.

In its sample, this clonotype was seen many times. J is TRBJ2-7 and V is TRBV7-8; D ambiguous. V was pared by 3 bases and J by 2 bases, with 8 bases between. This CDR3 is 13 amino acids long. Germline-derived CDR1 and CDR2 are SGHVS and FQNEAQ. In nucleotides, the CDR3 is TGTGCCAGCAGCTTTGGGATTACCTACGAGCAGTACTTC. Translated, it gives CASSFGITYEQYF. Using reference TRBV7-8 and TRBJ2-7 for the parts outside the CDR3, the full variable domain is GAGVSQSPRYKVAKRGQDVALRCDPISGHVSLFWYQQALGQGPEFLTYFQNEAQLDKSGLPSDRFFAERPEGSVSTLKIQRTQQEDSAVYLCASSFGITYEQYFGPGTRLTVT.

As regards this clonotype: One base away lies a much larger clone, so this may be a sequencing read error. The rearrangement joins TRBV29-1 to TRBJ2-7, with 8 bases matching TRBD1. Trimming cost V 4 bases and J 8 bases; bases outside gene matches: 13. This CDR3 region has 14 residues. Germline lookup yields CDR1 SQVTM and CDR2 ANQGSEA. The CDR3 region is CSVGRRGPTYKQYF. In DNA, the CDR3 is TGCAGCGTTGGCCGCAGGGGGCCAACATACAAGCAGTACTTC.

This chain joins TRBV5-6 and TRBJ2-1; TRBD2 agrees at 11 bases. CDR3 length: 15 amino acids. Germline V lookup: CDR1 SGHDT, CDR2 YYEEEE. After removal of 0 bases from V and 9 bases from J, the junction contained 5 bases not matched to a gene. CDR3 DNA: TGTGCCAGCAGCTTGGGACTAGCGGGAATGATTGAGCAGTTCTTC. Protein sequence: CASSLGLAGMIEQFF.

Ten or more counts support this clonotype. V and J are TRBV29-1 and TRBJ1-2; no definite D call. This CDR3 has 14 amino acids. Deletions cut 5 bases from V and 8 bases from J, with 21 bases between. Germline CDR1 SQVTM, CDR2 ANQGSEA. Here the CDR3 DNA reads TGCAGCGTTTCAGTTTCTCGAGGGTATCAGGGCTACACCTTC. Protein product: CSVSVSRGYQGYTF.

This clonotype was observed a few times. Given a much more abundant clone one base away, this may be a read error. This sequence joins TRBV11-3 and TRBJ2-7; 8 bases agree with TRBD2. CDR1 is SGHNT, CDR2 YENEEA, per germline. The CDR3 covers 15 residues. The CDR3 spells CASGLQSGRSYEQYF. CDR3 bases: TGTGCCAGCGGCTTGCAAAGCGGGAGATCCTACGAGCAGTACTTC.

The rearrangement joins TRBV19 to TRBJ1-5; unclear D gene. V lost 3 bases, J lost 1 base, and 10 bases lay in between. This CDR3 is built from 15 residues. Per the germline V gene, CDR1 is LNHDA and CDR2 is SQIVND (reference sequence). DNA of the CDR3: TGTGCCAGTAGTATTGCACTCACGAGCAATCAGCCCCAGCATTTT. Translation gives CASSIALTSNQPQHF.

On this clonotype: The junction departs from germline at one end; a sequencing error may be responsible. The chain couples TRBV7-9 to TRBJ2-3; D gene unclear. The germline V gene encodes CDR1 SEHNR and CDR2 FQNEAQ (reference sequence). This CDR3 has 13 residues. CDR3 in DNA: TGTACCAGCAGCTTAAGGGTTACCGATGCGCAGTATTTT. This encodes CTSSLRVTDAQYF. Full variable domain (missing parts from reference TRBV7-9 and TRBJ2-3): DTGVSQNPRHKITKRGQNVTFRCDPISEHNRLYWYRQTLGQGPEFLTYFQNEAQLEKSRLLSDRFSAERPKGSFSTLEIQRTEQGDSAMYLCTSSLRVTDAQYFGPGTRLTVL.

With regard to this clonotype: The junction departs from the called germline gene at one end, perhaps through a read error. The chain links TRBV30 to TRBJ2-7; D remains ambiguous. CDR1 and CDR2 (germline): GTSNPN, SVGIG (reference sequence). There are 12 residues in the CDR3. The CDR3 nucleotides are TGTACCTGGAGTGACCTGGGTTTCGAGCAGTACTTC. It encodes CTWSDLGFEQYF.

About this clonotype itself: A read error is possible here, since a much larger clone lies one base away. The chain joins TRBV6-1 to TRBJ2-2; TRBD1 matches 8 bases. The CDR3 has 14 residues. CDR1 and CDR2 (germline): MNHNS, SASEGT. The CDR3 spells CASSADRGTGEPFF. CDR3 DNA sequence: TGTGCCAGCAGTGCAGACAGGGGCACCGGGGAGCCGTTTTTT.

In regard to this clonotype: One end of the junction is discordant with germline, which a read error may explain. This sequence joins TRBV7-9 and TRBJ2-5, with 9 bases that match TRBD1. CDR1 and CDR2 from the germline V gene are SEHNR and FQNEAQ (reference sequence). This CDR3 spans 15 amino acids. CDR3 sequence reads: CASSPRDRAVETQYF. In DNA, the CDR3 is TGTGCCAGCAGCCCCCGGGACAGGGCTGTGGAGACCCAGTACTTT.

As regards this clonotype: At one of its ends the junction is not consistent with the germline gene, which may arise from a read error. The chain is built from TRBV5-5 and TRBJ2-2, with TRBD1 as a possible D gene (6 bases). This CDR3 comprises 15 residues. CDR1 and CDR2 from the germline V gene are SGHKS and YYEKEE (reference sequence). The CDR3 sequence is CASTLSEGDPGELFF. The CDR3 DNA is TGTGCCAGCACCCTTAGCGAGGGGGACCCCGGGGAGCTATTTTTT.

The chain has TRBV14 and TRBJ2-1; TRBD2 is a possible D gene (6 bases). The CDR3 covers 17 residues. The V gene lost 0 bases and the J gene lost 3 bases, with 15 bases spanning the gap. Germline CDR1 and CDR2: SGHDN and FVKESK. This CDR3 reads CASSQDPSGSYYNEQFF. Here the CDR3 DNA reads TGTGCCAGCAGCCAAGATCCGTCCGGGAGTTACTACAATGAGCAGTTCTTC.

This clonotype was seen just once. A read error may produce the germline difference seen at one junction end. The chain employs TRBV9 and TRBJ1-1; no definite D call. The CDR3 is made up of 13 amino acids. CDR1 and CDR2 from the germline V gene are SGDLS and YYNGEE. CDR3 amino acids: CASSPNGNTDAFF. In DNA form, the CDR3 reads TGTGCCAGCAGCCCGAACGGGAACACTGATGCTTTCTTT.

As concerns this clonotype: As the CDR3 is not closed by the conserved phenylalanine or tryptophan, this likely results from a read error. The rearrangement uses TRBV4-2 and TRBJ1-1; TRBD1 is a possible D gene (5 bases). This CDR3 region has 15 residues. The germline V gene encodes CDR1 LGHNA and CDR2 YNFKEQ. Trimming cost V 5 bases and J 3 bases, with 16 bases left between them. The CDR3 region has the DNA TGTGCCAGCAGCGAAGGGGCAGGGAGGGACACTGAAGCTTTCCTT. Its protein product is CASSEGAGRDTEAFL.

CDR3 sequence reads: CASSMHANYGYTF. Here the CDR3 DNA reads TGTGCCAGCAGCATGCACGCTAACTATGGCTACACCTTC. V gene TRBV11-2 combines with J gene TRBJ1-2; D not certain. The germline CDR1 and CDR2 sequences are SGHAT and FQNNGV. The CDR3 extends over 13 amino acids. V lost 5 bases to trimming and J lost 0 bases, with 7 bases between them.

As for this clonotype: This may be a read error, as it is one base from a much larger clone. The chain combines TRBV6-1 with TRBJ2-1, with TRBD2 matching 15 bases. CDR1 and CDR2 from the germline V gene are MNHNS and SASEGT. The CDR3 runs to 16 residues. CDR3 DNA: TGTGCCAGCAGTGTCGGACTAGCGGGAGGGGACAATGAGCAGCTCTTC. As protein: CASSVGLAGGDNEQLF.

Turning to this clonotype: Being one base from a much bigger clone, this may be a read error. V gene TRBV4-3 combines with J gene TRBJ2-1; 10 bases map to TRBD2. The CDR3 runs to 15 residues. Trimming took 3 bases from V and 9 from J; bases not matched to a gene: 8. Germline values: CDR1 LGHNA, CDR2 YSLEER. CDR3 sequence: CASSQLAGACGEQFF. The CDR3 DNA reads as TGCGCCAGCAGCCAGCTAGCGGGAGCTTGCGGTGAGCAGTTCTTC.